Included here is one TCR beta chain sequence, with context. Its target is unknown. The sample originates from a study of siplizumab effects on memory and regulatory T cells. Study-wide results and limits: Unstimulated naive T cells seemed to show more diversity than memory cells did, and they also seemed to be among the major contributors to the alloresponse. Controls had more than 25% Treg-derived mappable alloreactive CD4+ clones on average, versus approximately 70% with siplizumab.

Data came from immunoSEQ multiplex PCR; TCRdb stores just in-frame clones and leaves some out. The sample includes about 27,000 clones, around 84% seen only once; the top ten take about 25%. J gave up 3 bases and V 3 bases, and 8 bases lay outside the gene matches. The CDR3 has 17 amino acids. CDR1 KGHSY and CDR2 FQNENV come from the germline V gene. The TCR originated in a human donor in good health. The chain joins TRBV16 to TRBJ1-5; TRBD1 agrees at 10 bases. Sequences were obtained from memory CD4+ T cells sorted from blood. The CDR3 region is CASSQNPDRGFNQPQHF. The CDR3 coding sequence is TGTGCCAGCAGCCAGAACCCGGACAGGGGGTTCAATCAGCCCCAGCATTTT.